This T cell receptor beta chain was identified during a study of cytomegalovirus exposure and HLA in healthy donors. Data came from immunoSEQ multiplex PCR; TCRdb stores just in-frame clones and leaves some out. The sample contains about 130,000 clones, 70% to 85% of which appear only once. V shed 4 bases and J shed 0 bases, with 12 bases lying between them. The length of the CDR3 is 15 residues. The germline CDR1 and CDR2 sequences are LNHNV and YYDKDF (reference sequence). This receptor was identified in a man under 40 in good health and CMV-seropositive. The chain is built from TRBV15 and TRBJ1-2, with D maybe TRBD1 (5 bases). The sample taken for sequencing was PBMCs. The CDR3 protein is CATSNPGLPNYGYTF. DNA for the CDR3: TGTGCCACCAGCAACCCGGGACTTCCTAACTATGGCTACACCTTC.